The present T cell receptor (beta chain) was sequenced within a study of T cell responses to AZD1222 COVID-19 vaccine. This CDR3 is 15 amino acids long. Germline-derived CDR1 and CDR2 are SGHDT and YYEEEE. The ends were cut back, 1 base at V and 0 bases at J, with 8 bases in the middle. Regarding the study as a whole: Possibly, clonal diversity was underestimated; donors were largely white British and included more females. Across spike, vaccine-associated CD4 TCRs were found, dominant at 160-218 and 743-854.

TCRdb's copy holds only in-frame clones and misses some; the assay was immunoSEQ multiplex PCR. This table has over 120,000 clones, around 90% appearing once. Points on this clone: Antigen unknown.

The sequencing here drew on peripheral blood, taken on day 0 of AZD1222 vaccination. The gene calls are TRBV5-6 and TRBJ1-3; D remains unclear. This clonotype originated in an adult in good health. CDR3 residues: CASSLLGPSGNTIYF. The CDR3 DNA is TGTGCCAGCAGCTTGCTCGGGCCCTCTGGAAACACCATATATTTT.